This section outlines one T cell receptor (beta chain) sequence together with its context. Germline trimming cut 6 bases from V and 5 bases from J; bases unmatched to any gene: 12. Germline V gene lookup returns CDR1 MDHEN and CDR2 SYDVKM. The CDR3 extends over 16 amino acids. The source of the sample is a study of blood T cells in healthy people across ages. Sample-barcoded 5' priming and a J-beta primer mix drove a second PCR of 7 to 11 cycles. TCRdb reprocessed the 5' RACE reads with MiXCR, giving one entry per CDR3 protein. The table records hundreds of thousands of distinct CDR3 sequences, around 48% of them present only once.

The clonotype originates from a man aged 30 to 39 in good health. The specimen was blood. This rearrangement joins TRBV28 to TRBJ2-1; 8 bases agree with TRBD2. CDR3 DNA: TGTGCCAGCAGCCTGGGGTCGGGGGGGATGGACAATGAGCAGTTCTTC. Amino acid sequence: CASSLGSGGMDNEQFF.